This T cell receptor beta chain was sequenced in a study of CD8 T cells in Susac syndrome. Overall study context: When blood was drawn, patients with Susac syndrome were on intravenous immunoglobulin alone, on corticosteroids, or therapy-naive.

From germline, CDR1 is SGHDT and CDR2 YYEEEE. This CDR3 contains 15 residues. V was trimmed by 4 bases and J by 0 bases, leaving 12 bases between them. With random hexamers, reverse transcription was performed on about 0.45 to 1 ug of RNA. Multiplex immunoSEQ PCR targeted 54 Vbeta and 13 Jbeta TCR beta segments. Each CDR3 protein gets one entry after TCRdb re-called the immunoSEQ multiplex PCR reads with MiXCR. The table has about 140,000 distinct CDR3 sequences, nearly 97% seen once. The J gene is TRBJ2-3, the V gene TRBV5-6, with a tentative D call TRBD2 (5 bases). This TCR was sampled from a human donor with Susac syndrome. The sample comprised CD4+ T cells from PBMCs. The CDR3 DNA is TGTGCCAGCAGCCCCCTGGACTCGAGCACAGATACGCAGTATTTT. Amino acid sequence: CASSPLDSSTDTQYF.